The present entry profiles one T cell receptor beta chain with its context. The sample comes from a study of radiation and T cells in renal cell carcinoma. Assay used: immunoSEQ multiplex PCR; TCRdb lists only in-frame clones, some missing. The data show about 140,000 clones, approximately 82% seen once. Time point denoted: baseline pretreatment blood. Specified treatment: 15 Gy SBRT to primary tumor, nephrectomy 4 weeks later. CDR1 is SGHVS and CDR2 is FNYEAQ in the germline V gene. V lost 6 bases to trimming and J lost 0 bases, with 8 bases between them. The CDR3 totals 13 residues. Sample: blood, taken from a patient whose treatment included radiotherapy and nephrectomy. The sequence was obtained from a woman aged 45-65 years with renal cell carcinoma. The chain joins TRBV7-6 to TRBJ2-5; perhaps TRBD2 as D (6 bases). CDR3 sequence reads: CASSGTYQETQYF. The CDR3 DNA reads TGTGCCAGCAGTGGGACTTACCAAGAGACCCAGTACTTC. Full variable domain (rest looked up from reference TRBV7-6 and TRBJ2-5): GAGVSQSPRYKVTKRGQDVALRCDPISGHVSLYWYRQALGQGPEFLTYFNYEAQQDKSGLPNDRFSAERPEGSISTLTIQRTEQRDSAMYRCASSGTYQETQYFGPGTRLLVL.